The next 20 T cell receptor beta chains were all read from a single sample in a study of blood T cell repertoires in COVID-19. TCRdb's table, derived via immunoSEQ multiplex PCR, lists solely in-frame clones and lacks some. The table shows a few hundred thousand clones, with 83% occurring only once. The sequencing sample was made of peripheral blood. The receptors here all came from a woman aged 25 to 39 with COVID-19, enrolled during active disease.

The chain employs TRBV18 and TRBJ1-5, with D tentatively TRBD1 (6 bases). Germline V gene lookup returns CDR1 KGHSH and CDR2 LQKENI. Trimming cost V 2 bases and J 2 bases, with 19 bases left between them. The CDR3 is 18 residues long. CDR3 in amino acids: CASSPSDAGALGNQPQHF. The DNA of the CDR3 is TGTGCCAGCTCACCAAGCGACGCGGGGGCTTTGGGCAATCAGCCCCAGCATTTT.

This chain connects TRBV7-9 to TRBJ2-5; a possible D gene is TRBD2 (5 bases). V lost 5 bases, J lost 4 bases, and 23 bases lay in between. This CDR3 is built from 17 residues. CDR1 and CDR2 (germline): SEHNR, FQNEAQ (reference sequence). The CDR3 nucleotides are TGTGCCAGCAGCCCCCTGGACTTCCTAGTTCGGGGAGAGACCCAGTACTTC. Its translation: CASSPLDFLVRGETQYF.

The chain has TRBV6-5 and TRBJ1-2, with D hard to call. This CDR3 is built from 15 residues. Germline CDR1 and CDR2: MNHEY and SVGAGI. V was shortened by 2 bases and J by 3 bases, with 13 bases between the two germline ends. The CDR3 is CASSYAEAVDYGYTF. The CDR3 DNA reads as TGTGCCAGCAGTTACGCTGAGGCGGTGGACTATGGCTACACCTTC.

This clone appeared once. CDR3 bases: TGCAGCGTTGAGGCTAGCCGCTCCTACAATGAGCAGTTCTTC. Its protein is CSVEASRSYNEQFF. The chain recombines TRBV29-1 with TRBJ2-1, with D perhaps matching TRBD2 (5 bases). CDR3 length: 14 amino acids. Trimming took 3 bases from V and 0 from J, leaving 9 bases between them. CDR1 is SQVTM, CDR2 ANQGSEA, per germline.

Details on this clone: The same CDR3 can be traced to other DNA sequences in this sample. The genes are TRBV15 and TRBJ1-1, with 11 bases identical to TRBD1. The CDR3 consists of 13 residues. Unmatched junction bases numbered 2, after V lost 6 bases and J lost 5 bases. Per the germline V gene, CDR1 is LNHNV and CDR2 is YYDKDF (reference sequence). CDR3 residues: CATSRDRGTEAFF. The CDR3 DNA sequence: TGTGCCACCAGTCGGGACAGGGGGACTGAAGCTTTCTTT.

This chain connects TRBV15 to TRBJ1-2, with 9 bases that match TRBD1. The germline CDR1 and CDR2 sequences are LNHNV and YYDKDF (reference sequence). The CDR3 covers 15 residues. V dropped 0 bases and J dropped 5; count of bases not matched to a gene: 4. CDR3 coding DNA: TGTGCCACCAGCAGAGATACAGGGGGCCCATATGGCTACACCTTC. It is translated as CATSRDTGGPYGYTF.

The chain has TRBV19 and TRBJ2-2, with 8 bases fitting TRBD1. V lost 5 bases and J lost 2; bases outside the gene matches: 10. Germline loops: CDR1 LNHDA, CDR2 SQIVND (reference sequence). CDR3 length equals 17 residues. CDR3 nucleotides: TGTGCCAGTAGTGGTAAACAGGGGGTCCTCAACACCGGGGAGCTGTTTTTT. Amino acid sequence: CASSGKQGVLNTGELFF.

This chain uses TRBV6-5 with TRBJ2-1, with 7 bases identical to TRBD1. V gave up 5 bases and J gave up 9 bases; unmatched junction bases: 7. CDR1 and CDR2 (germline): MNHEY, SVGAGI. The CDR3 runs to 13 residues. The CDR3 region is CASSLGTEAEQFF. The CDR3 DNA is TGTGCCAGCAGTCTCGGGACAGAAGCTGAGCAGTTCTTC.

The chain combines TRBV6-2 or TRBV6-3 with TRBJ2-7, with 7 bases fitting TRBD1. The CDR3 is 15 amino acids. The junction had 11 bases not matched to a gene; V was cut back by 4 bases and J by 5 bases. Germline V gene lookup returns CDR1 MNHEY and CDR2 SVGEGT. This CDR3 reads CASSLGQSAEHEQYF. CDR3 in DNA: TGTGCCAGCAGTTTGGGACAGAGCGCTGAGCACGAGCAGTACTTC.

The J gene is TRBJ2-7, the V gene TRBV28; 9 bases match TRBD1. The CDR3 sequence is 15 residues long. CDR1 is MDHEN and CDR2 is SYDVKM in the germline V gene. The V gene end was trimmed by 2 bases and the J gene end by 4 bases; junction bases not matched to a gene: 6. The CDR3 nucleotides read TGTGCCAGCAGTTTAGGACAGGGGATTCTATACGAGCAGTACTTC. Its protein product is CASSLGQGILYEQYF.

The chain has TRBV14 and TRBJ2-5; D possibly corresponds to TRBD2 (5 bases). Trimming pared 3 bases from V and 5 bases from J, leaving 28 bases between. Germline V gene sequence: CDR1 SGHDN, CDR2 FVKESK. The CDR3 sequence is 19 residues long. CDR3 sequence: CASSQFHRTSDPKRETQYF. CDR3 nucleotide sequence: TGTGCCAGCAGCCAGTTTCATAGGACTTCAGATCCAAAAAGGGAGACCCAGTACTTC.

This sequence joins TRBV7-9 and TRBJ2-5; D not certain. V lost 0 bases to trimming and J lost 4 bases, with 9 bases between them. CDR3 length: 14 amino acids. CDR1 is SEHNR and CDR2 is FQNEAQ in the germline V gene (reference sequence). CDR3 nucleotide sequence: TGTGCCAGCAGCTTAGCAGCTCGCCGAGAGACCCAGTACTTC. This gives the protein CASSLAARRETQYF.

V is TRBV5-1 and J is TRBJ2-3; D remains unclear. This CDR3 is 13 amino acids long. CDR1 is SGHRS, CDR2 YFSETQ, per germline. V lost 1 base and J 5 bases, leaving 8 bases between the germline ends. The CDR3 protein is CASSLNHQDTQYF. CDR3 nucleotide sequence: TGCGCCAGCAGCTTGAATCATCAAGATACGCAGTATTTT.

The V and J genes are TRBV4-3 and TRBJ1-2, with TRBD1 matching over 10 bases. The CDR3 is 16 residues long. Germline V gene sequence: CDR1 LGHNA, CDR2 YSLEER. Germline trimming cut 6 bases from V and 3 bases from J; bases unmatched to any gene: 10. The CDR3 region has the DNA TGCGCCAGCAGGCCAACAACCGGGACAGGGGACTATGGCTACACCTTC. Translating it yields CASRPTTGTGDYGYTF.

The rearrangement joins TRBV28 to TRBJ2-2, with a weak D call TRBD1 (5 bases). With 6 bases removed from V and 6 bases from J, the gap between germline ends came to 17 bases. This CDR3 region has 15 residues. CDR1 and CDR2 (germline): MDHEN, SYDVKM. CDR3 bases: TGTGCCAGCAGGGGGCTCTCTGGGGCCGCCGGGGAGCTGTTTTTT. This translates into CASRGLSGAAGELFF.

V is TRBV7-2 and J is TRBJ1-2, with 7 nucleotides matching TRBD1. V trimming: 0 bases; J trimming: 3 bases; junction bases outside the gene matches: 4. From germline, CDR1 is SGHTA and CDR2 FQGNSA. The CDR3 length is 15 residues. CDR3 in amino acids: CASSLAVDRDYGYTF. CDR3 nucleotides: TGTGCCAGCAGCTTAGCTGTCGACAGGGACTATGGCTACACCTTC.

This chain uses TRBV27 with TRBJ2-2; D might be TRBD1 (5 bases). V lost 5 bases and J 8 bases, leaving 9 bases between the germline ends. This CDR3 has 12 amino acids. The germline gives CDR1 MNHEY, CDR2 SMNVEV (reference sequence). The CDR3 bases are TGTGCCAGCAGTCCGGACAAAGGGGAGCTGTTTTTT. It translates to CASSPDKGELFF.

This chain links TRBV24-1 with TRBJ2-5, with 8 bases lining up with TRBD2. The germline CDR1 and CDR2 sequences are KGHDR and SFDVKD. The CDR3 runs to 16 residues. V was pared by 4 bases and J by 3 bases, with 9 bases of the junction left unmatched. CDR3: CATSDRREGMKETQYF. CDR3 in DNA: TGTGCCACCAGTGACCGCCGGGAGGGTATGAAAGAGACCCAGTACTTC.

The chain employs TRBV28 and TRBJ1-5; 12 bases line up with TRBD1. The germline gives CDR1 MDHEN, CDR2 SYDVKM. The CDR3 covers 17 residues. The J segment lost 2 bases and the V segment lost 5 bases, leaving 7 bases of the junction unmatched. Here the CDR3 reads CASSTGTGGVGNQPQHF. CDR3 in DNA: TGTGCCAGCAGTACCGGGACAGGGGGCGTAGGCAATCAGCCCCAGCATTTT. Based on the CDR3 plus reference TRBV28 and TRBJ1-5, the full variable domain is DVKVTQSSRYLVKRTGEKVFLECVQDMDHENMFWYRQDPGLGLRLIYFSYDVKMKEKGDIPEGYSVSREKKERFSLILESASTNQTSMYLCASSTGTGGVGNQPQHFGDGTRLSIL.

The chain recombines TRBV5-1 with TRBJ2-3; unclear D gene. Germline CDR1 and CDR2: SGHRS and YFSETQ. This CDR3 is 13 amino acids long. With 0 bases removed from V and 5 bases from J, the gap between germline ends came to 7 bases. The CDR3 region is CASSLDGLDTQYF. CDR3 bases: TGCGCCAGCAGCTTGGATGGCCTAGATACGCAGTATTTT.